The 9 T cell receptor beta chains below were found in one sample sequenced in a study of cytomegalovirus exposure and HLA in healthy donors. This table comes from immunoSEQ multiplex PCR, and its TCRdb copy is limited to in-frame clones, with some not included. Here the sample spans 100,000 or so clones, about 88% being singletons. Sequenced material: PBMCs. The receptors shown here come from a woman younger than 30 in good health and CMV-seropositive.

The chain combines TRBV15 with TRBJ2-1; TRBD1 is a possible D gene (6 bases). The CDR3 runs 15 residues. CDR1 and CDR2 (germline): LNHNV, YYDKDF (reference sequence). V was cut by 5 bases and J by 6 bases, with 17 bases left in between. The CDR3 DNA reads TGTGCCACCAGCCGGGGACAAGGCCCGGGCAATGAGCAGTTCTTC. This sequence encodes CATSRGQGPGNEQFF.

For the CDR3, the DNA is TGTGCCTCCGAGGGGCGGGGGAACTACGAGCAGTACTTC. Amino acid sequence: CASEGRGNYEQYF. V gene TRBV7-9 combines with J gene TRBJ2-7; 7 nucleotides align to TRBD2. The CDR3 contains 13 residues. V lost 11 bases, J lost 3 bases, and 10 bases stayed unmatched. Germline assignment: CDR1 SEHNR and CDR2 FQNEAQ (reference sequence).

The gene calls are TRBV28 and TRBJ2-7; 9 nucleotides line up with TRBD1. V lost 6 bases, J lost 1 base, and 4 bases stayed unmatched. The germline CDR1 and CDR2 sequences are MDHEN and SYDVKM. The length of the CDR3 is 14 residues. CDR3 sequence: CASRAGTGSYEQYF. DNA of the CDR3: TGTGCCAGCAGGGCCGGGACAGGGTCCTACGAGCAGTACTTC.

The chain links TRBV9 to TRBJ1-2; TRBD1 might be the D (5 bases). The CDR3 is 12 amino acids. Germline assignment: CDR1 SGDLS and CDR2 YYNGEE. The V and J ends lost 3 bases and 3 bases respectively, with 6 bases between them. CDR3 in amino acids: CASSGQYYGYTF. CDR3 DNA sequence: TGTGCCAGCAGCGGACAGTACTATGGCTACACCTTC.

Notes on this clone: Relative to the germline gene, one junction end is altered; a read error may explain this. This chain connects TRBV28 to TRBJ2-2, with D possibly matching TRBD2 (5 bases). In germline, CDR1 is MDHEN, CDR2 SYDVKM. This CDR3 region has 15 residues. The DNA for the CDR3 is TGTGCCAGCAGTTTAGGAGCGGCGGGCACCGCGGAGCTGTTTTTT. This translates into CASSLGAAGTAELFF.

As to this clone: This CDR3 is missing its conserved last phenylalanine or tryptophan, likely due to a read error. The DNA is omitted, as the CDR3 cannot be located on it reliably, and the CDR3 follows TCRdb's listing. The CDR3 sequence: CASSLGAPTM. This chain joins TRBV7-4 and TRBJ1-4. The CDR3 region is 10 residues in length, termini included. Per the germline V gene, CDR1 is SGHVT and CDR2 is SQSDAQ.

The chain recombines TRBV28 with TRBJ2-7; 11 nucleotides line up with TRBD2. After removal of 5 bases from V and 7 bases from J, the junction contained 22 bases not matched to a gene. The CDR3 has 19 residues. The germline V gene has CDR1 MDHEN and CDR2 SYDVKM. CDR3 coding DNA: TGTGCCAGCAGTAAAACCGGGACTAGCGGCCTCTTTTCACTCACGGAGCAGTACTTC. Its translation is CASSKTGTSGLFSLTEQYF.

The gene calls are TRBV12-5 and TRBJ2-6; 10 bases agree with TRBD1. J gave up 2 bases and V 0 bases, and 10 bases lay outside the gene matches. Germline loops: CDR1 LGHNT, CDR2 FRNRAP. This CDR3 comprises 20 residues. CDR3 amino acids: CASGLVREGTGVAGANVLTF. The DNA of the CDR3 is TGTGCTAGTGGTTTGGTAAGGGAGGGGACAGGGGTCGCTGGGGCCAACGTCCTGACTTTC.

A word on this clone: At the DNA level, this CDR3 is encoded by other sequences in the same sample as well. This chain joins TRBV7-9 and TRBJ2-7; D uncertain. CDR1 and CDR2 from the germline V gene are SEHNR and FQNEAQ (reference sequence). Trimming left V 1 base short and J 4 bases short, with 5 bases between. CDR3 size: 12 residues. In DNA, the CDR3 is TGTGCCAGCAGCTTAGACATTTACGAGCAGTACTTC. Its translation: CASSLDIYEQYF.